This T cell receptor beta chain is from a study of CD8+CD57+ T cells in acquired aplastic anemia. At least ten counts were recorded for this clonotype. Genomic DNA templated the TCR beta VDJ and CDR3 profiling. TCRdb re-called the reads through MiXCR, storing one row per CDR3 protein. The sample carries about 150,000 distinct CDR3 sequences, less than 60% recorded once. This CDR3 region has 12 residues. V was pared by 8 bases and J by 5 bases, with 12 bases between. Germline values: CDR1 SEHNR, CDR2 FQNEAQ (reference sequence). Before being chosen for sequencing, patients had shown CD8+CD57+ cell expansion by flow cytometry.

The TCR comes from a human donor with aplastic anemia. The gene calls are TRBV7-9 and TRBJ1-1; D is undetermined. Specimen: sorted CD4+, CD8+, or CD8+CD57+ T cells (not recorded which) from PBMCs. The CDR3 spells CASSSPGTEAFF. The DNA for the CDR3 is TGTGCCAGCTCAAGTCCAGGAACTGAAGCTTTCTTT. Based on the CDR3 plus reference TRBV7-9 and TRBJ1-1, the full variable domain is DTGVSQNPRHKITKRGQNVTFRCDPISEHNRLYWYRQTLGQGPEFLTYFQNEAQLEKSRLLSDRFSAERPKGSFSTLEIQRTEQGDSAMYLCASSSPGTEAFFGQGTRLTVV.